In its sample, the clone carrying this T cell receptor (beta chain) was seen once. The V end was cut by 1 base, the J end by 7 bases, with 14 bases between. Looked up from germline, CDR1 is SGHTA and CDR2 is FQGNSA. The CDR3 has 15 amino acids. This sample was taken from a study of blood T cells in healthy people across ages. PCR was performed a second time for about 7 to 12 cycles using a sample-barcoded 5' primer and a J-beta primer mix. One entry per CDR3 protein, called by TCRdb with MiXCR from the 5' RACE reads. The sample lists hundreds of thousands of distinct CDR3 sequences, around 50% occurring once.

Sequenced material: blood. The genes are TRBV7-2 and TRBJ2-1; D is uncertain. The sequence was collected from a man aged 40-55 years in good health. The CDR3 loop is CASSLEGRPGNEQFF. For the CDR3, the DNA is TGTGCCAGCAGCTTAGAGGGCAGGCCTGGAAATGAGCAGTTCTTC.